This passage covers 25 T cell receptor beta chains from one sample sequenced in a study of OX40 agonist ivuxolimab in advanced cancers. Measured with immunoSEQ multiplex PCR; TCRdb has only the in-frame clones, and not every one. The data show 55,000 to 75,000 clones, 75% to 85% seen once. Sequenced here: CD4+ or CD8+ T cells sorted from blood, sampled in a trial of the OX40 agonist ivuxolimab. The receptors were gathered from an adult with an advanced solid tumor such as melanoma, head and neck, liver or kidney cancer.

The rearrangement joins TRBV6-5 to TRBJ2-1, with 10 bases matching TRBD2. The junction had 10 bases not matched to a gene; V was cut back by 1 base and J by 10 bases. This CDR3 region has 16 residues. The germline V gene has CDR1 MNHEY and CDR2 SVGAGI. The CDR3 spells CASSYWGAGGPGEQFF. The CDR3 coding sequence is TGTGCCAGCAGTTACTGGGGAGCGGGAGGGCCCGGGGAGCAGTTCTTC.

The chain has TRBV19 and TRBJ1-2; 8 bases fit TRBD1. The CDR3 contains 14 residues. V dropped 10 bases and J dropped 7; count of bases not matched to a gene: 14. Per the germline V gene, CDR1 is LNHDA and CDR2 is SQIVND (reference sequence). In DNA, the CDR3 is TGTGCCACCCAGGGGGCGCGGAAAGACGTTGGCTACACCTTC. Protein: CATQGARKDVGYTF.

The V and J genes are TRBV7-9 and TRBJ2-3; D perhaps matches TRBD1 (6 bases). This CDR3 comprises 15 residues. CDR1 and CDR2 (germline): SEHNR, FQNEAQ (reference sequence). Trimming stripped 5 bases from V and 2 bases from J, with 14 bases between. CDR3 DNA sequence: TGTGCCAGCAGCCGCCCGGGACAACCCACAGATACGCAGTATTTT. It is translated as CASSRPGQPTDTQYF.

This clone was picked up a small number of times. The rearrangement links TRBV28 to TRBJ1-6; maybe TRBD1 (5 bases). In germline, CDR1 is MDHEN, CDR2 SYDVKM. The CDR3 contains 14 residues. V lost 6 bases, J lost 6 bases, and 12 bases lay in between. The DNA for the CDR3 is TGTGCCAGCAGGGCCAGGGTAGCTAATTCACCCCTCCACTTT. The encoded protein is CASRARVANSPLHF. The full variable domain, rest sourced from reference TRBV28 and TRBJ1-6, is DVKVTQSSRYLVKRTGEKVFLECVQDMDHENMFWYRQDPGLGLRLIYFSYDVKMKEKGDIPEGYSVSREKKERFSLILESASTNQTSMYLCASRARVANSPLHFGNGTRLTVT.

This chain links TRBV7-2 with TRBJ2-3; maybe TRBD1 (6 bases). This CDR3 comprises 14 residues. CDR1 and CDR2 (germline): SGHTA, FQGNSA. V was pared by 6 bases and J by 5 bases, with 15 bases between. The chain's CDR3 is CASSLLWGQDTQYF. The DNA of the CDR3 is TGTGCCAGCAGTCTCCTGTGGGGGCAAGATACGCAGTATTTT.

The gene calls are TRBV4-2 and TRBJ2-7, with D maybe TRBD1 (5 bases). The CDR3 has 11 amino acids. The V gene lost 1 base and the J gene lost 11 bases, with 9 bases spanning the gap. Germline CDR1 LGHNA, CDR2 YNFKEQ. CDR3 nucleotides: TGTGCCAGCAGCCAAGGGGGCTTTGAGTACTTC. It codes for CASSQGGFEYF.

The rearrangement joins TRBV29-1 to TRBJ2-3; D is unclear. Germline values: CDR1 SQVTM, CDR2 ANQGSEA. Trimming cost V 2 bases and J 2 bases, with 8 bases left between them. CDR3 length equals 13 residues. The CDR3 spells CSVEPGFTDTQYF. The CDR3 nucleotides are TGCAGCGTTGAACCCGGATTCACAGATACGCAGTATTTT.

The J gene is TRBJ1-4, the V gene TRBV9; a possible D gene is TRBD1 (6 bases). Germline lookup yields CDR1 SGDLS and CDR2 YYNGEE. The V and J ends lost 1 base and 3 bases respectively, with 13 bases between them. This CDR3 spans 16 amino acids. The CDR3 loop reads CASSVSGGAPNEKLFF. As DNA, the CDR3 is TGTGCCAGCAGCGTAAGTGGGGGCGCACCTAATGAAAAACTGTTTTTT. Looking up the rest from reference TRBV9 and TRBJ1-4 gives the full variable domain: DSGVTQTPKHLITATGQRVTLRCSPRSGDLSVYWYQQSLDQGLQFLIQYYNGEERAKGNILERFSAQQFPDLHSELNLSSLELGDSALYFCASSVSGGAPNEKLFFGSGTQLSVL.

This chain joins TRBV5-8 and TRBJ2-3; 7 nucleotides agree with TRBD1. After removal of 1 base from V and 6 bases from J, the junction contained 5 bases not matched to a gene. CDR3 size: 14 residues. Germline CDR1 and CDR2: SGHTS and YDEGEE. CDR3 DNA sequence: TGTGCCAGCAGCTTGACAGGGGTGTTGGATACGCAGTATTTT. Its protein product is CASSLTGVLDTQYF.

The chain joins TRBV4-3 to TRBJ2-1, with unresolved D. With 0 bases removed from V and 4 bases from J, the gap between germline ends came to 10 bases. In germline, CDR1 is LGHNA, CDR2 YSLEER. This CDR3 region has 15 residues. CDR3 coding DNA: TGCGCCAGCAGCCAAGATCCCAAAGGGTACAATGAGCAGTTCTTC. It specifies CASSQDPKGYNEQFF.

The chain recombines TRBV5-8 with TRBJ2-1; 10 nucleotides align to TRBD1. The CDR3 sequence is 14 residues long. The junction had 13 bases not matched to a gene; V was cut back by 3 bases and J by 16 bases. Germline loops: CDR1 SGHTS, CDR2 YDEGEE. The CDR3 is CASSSLTGTGVDFF. The CDR3 DNA follows: TGTGCCAGCAGCTCCCTTACGGGGACAGGGGTGGATTTCTTC.

The V call is TRBV19, the J call TRBJ2-1, with D perhaps TRBD2 (5 bases). V was pared by 4 bases and J by 6 bases, with 13 bases between. Per germline, CDR1 LNHDA and CDR2 SQIVND (reference sequence). The CDR3 contains 14 residues. The CDR3 nucleotides are TGTGCCAGTAGTAAGGTTGACTACTTCAATGAGCAGTTCTTC. It codes for CASSKVDYFNEQFF. The variable domain in full, with the rest retrieved from reference TRBV19 and TRBJ2-1, is DGGITQSPKYLFRKEGQNVTLSCEQNLNHDAMYWYRQDPGQGLRLIYYSQIVNDFQKGDIAEGYSVSREKKESFPLTVTSAQKNPTAFYLCASSKVDYFNEQFFGPGTRLTVL.

The rearrangement joins TRBV27 to TRBJ2-1; TRBD1 matches at 8 bases. From germline, CDR1 is MNHEY and CDR2 SMNVEV (reference sequence). This CDR3 contains 15 residues. With V trimmed by 5 bases and J by 4 bases, 7 bases remained unmatched. CDR3: CASSPSGGSYNEQFF. The DNA for the CDR3 is TGTGCCAGCAGTCCATCAGGGGGCAGTTACAATGAGCAGTTCTTC.

The genes are TRBV21-1 and TRBJ2-7; TRBD2 reflects the table's D call only, with no check against the DNA. TRBV21-1 is listed as a pseudogene. The CDR3 length is 14 residues. The CDR3 reads CASSPLRGSYEQYF. Here the CDR3 DNA reads TGTGCCAGCAGCCCCCTACGGGGCTCCTACGAGCAGTACTTC.

The chain employs TRBV4-3 and TRBJ2-7; 7 bases agree with TRBD2. Germline V gives CDR1 LGHNA, CDR2 YSLEER. There are 18 residues in the CDR3. The V gene end was trimmed by 1 base and the J gene end by 3 bases; junction bases not matched to a gene: 15. The CDR3 bases are TGCGCCAGCAGCCAAGGTCTGATTTGGGAAGGCGGGAGCTACGAGCAGTACTTC. It is translated as CASSQGLIWEGGSYEQYF.

The chain joins TRBV9 to TRBJ2-1; possibly TRBD1 for D (5 bases). This CDR3 is built from 15 residues. The V and J ends lost 3 bases and 4 bases respectively, with 14 bases between them. The germline gives CDR1 SGDLS, CDR2 YYNGEE. Written as DNA, the CDR3 is TGTGCCAGCAGCGAAGATGAGACAGTGTACAATGAGCAGTTCTTC. Protein: CASSEDETVYNEQFF.

The rearrangement uses TRBV9 and TRBJ2-1; D ambiguous. Trimming removed 4 bases at V and 0 bases at J, with 11 bases between. The germline CDR1 and CDR2 sequences are SGDLS and YYNGEE. The CDR3 spans 15 residues. As DNA, the CDR3 is TGTGCCAGCAGCCCTCGCTCCACCTCCTACAATGAGCAGTTCTTC. Amino acid sequence: CASSPRSTSYNEQFF.

This chain connects TRBV7-9 to TRBJ1-1; D uncertain. This CDR3 region has 13 residues. Between the trimmed V and J ends, which lost 3 bases and 1 base, there was a span of 6 bases. Germline-derived CDR1 and CDR2 are SEHNR and FQNEAQ (reference sequence). This CDR3 is CASSFHGNTEAFF. In nucleotides, the CDR3 is TGTGCCAGCAGCTTCCACGGGAACACTGAAGCTTTCTTT.

The gene calls are TRBV7-4 and TRBJ1-2; tentative D call: TRBD1 (5 bases). V dropped 3 bases and J dropped 6 bases, with 17 bases sitting between them. CDR3 length equals 15 residues. Germline V CDR1 and CDR2: SGHVT, SQSDAQ. The CDR3 reads CASSFPGGVKNGYTF. In DNA, the CDR3 is TGTGCCAGCAGCTTCCCCGGGGGGGTTAAAAATGGCTACACCTTC.

V gene TRBV19 combines with J gene TRBJ2-2; the match to TRBD2 covers 11 bases. Germline CDR1 reads LNHDA; CDR2 reads SQIVND (reference sequence). Trimming took 6 bases from V and 4 from J; bases not matched to a gene: 7. The CDR3 has 16 residues. CDR3 amino acids: CASRGGLADITGELFF. CDR3 coding DNA: TGTGCCAGTAGGGGGGGACTAGCGGACATCACCGGGGAGCTGTTTTTT.

The chain carries TRBV5-5 and TRBJ2-7; possible D gene TRBD2, 5 bases. The CDR3 totals 13 residues. The germline V and J ends were trimmed by 4 bases and 4 bases, with 12 bases remaining between them. Germline CDR1 and CDR2: SGHKS and YYEKEE (reference sequence). This CDR3 reads CASSPGPGYEQYV. In nucleotides, the CDR3 is TGTGCCAGCAGCCCCGGTCCGGGATACGAGCAGTACGTC.

The chain is built from TRBV28 and TRBJ1-6; D gene unclear. With 7 bases removed from V and 0 bases from J, the gap between germline ends came to 10 bases. Germline CDR1 MDHEN, CDR2 SYDVKM. The CDR3 contains 15 residues. CDR3 in amino acids: CASIERSSYNSPLHF. CDR3 coding DNA: TGTGCCAGCATAGAGAGGAGCTCCTATAATTCACCCCTCCACTTT.

The chain couples TRBV2 to TRBJ2-2, with 7 bases matching TRBD1. CDR1 and CDR2 from the germline V gene are SNHLY and FYNNEI. V trimming: 6 bases; J trimming: 1 base; junction bases outside the gene matches: 2. CDR3 size: 14 residues. The CDR3 DNA follows: TGTGCCAGCAGGGACAGGTGGAACACCGGGGAGCTGTTTTTT. Residues: CASRDRWNTGELFF.

The rearrangement links TRBV9 to TRBJ2-1, with TRBD2 matching over 11 bases. This CDR3 spans 16 amino acids. Looked up from germline, CDR1 is SGDLS and CDR2 is YYNGEE. The ends lost 4 bases at V and 5 bases at J; junction bases unmatched: 8. This CDR3 is CASSSPLAGADNEQFF. CDR3 nucleotide sequence: TGTGCCAGCAGCTCCCCACTAGCGGGGGCTGACAATGAGCAGTTCTTC.

The gene calls are TRBV9 and TRBJ2-2, with TRBD2 as a possible D gene (5 bases). Germline values: CDR1 SGDLS, CDR2 YYNGEE. Trimming took 1 base from V and 5 from J, leaving 15 bases between them. The CDR3 runs 16 residues. CDR3: CASSVSSSLRTGELFF. In DNA form, the CDR3 reads TGTGCCAGCAGCGTAAGTTCTAGCCTCAGGACCGGGGAGCTGTTTTTT.